Shown below are 10 T cell receptor beta chains from a single sample sequenced in a study of cytomegalovirus exposure and HLA in healthy donors. PCR employed 60 Vbeta and 13 Jbeta primers. Sequencing was performed with immunoSEQ multiplex PCR; in TCRdb, only in-frame clones are kept and a portion is missing. The sample records about 130,000 clones, around 67% being singletons. The sequencing input was PBMCs. The receptors originated from a woman aged 40 to 50 in good health and CMV-seropositive.

The chain uses TRBV19 and TRBJ1-1; possible D gene TRBD1, 5 bases. The V gene's germline CDR1 is LNHDA and CDR2 SQIVND (reference sequence). The germline V and J ends were trimmed by 1 base and 1 base, with 7 bases remaining between them. The CDR3 has 14 residues. CDR3 nucleotides: TGTGCCAGTAGTATAGGACAGCCGAACACTGAAGCTTTCTTT. Amino acids: CASSIGQPNTEAFF.

CDR3 DNA sequence: TGTGCCAGCAGCTCAGGGGAGAAGCTTCCCCAGCATTTT. Protein sequence: CASSSGEKLPQHF. This chain connects TRBV7-2 to TRBJ1-5; the D gene is possibly TRBD1 (6 bases). V shed 4 bases and J shed 10 bases, with 14 bases lying between them. From germline, CDR1 is SGHTA and CDR2 FQGNSA. This CDR3 spans 13 amino acids.

With regard to this clone: The junction and the germline gene differ at one end; a read error may be behind it. The V and J genes are TRBV7-7 and TRBJ2-3, with TRBD2 matching 14 bases. In germline, CDR1 is SSHAT, CDR2 FNYEAQ (reference sequence). CDR3 length: 16 residues. As DNA, the CDR3 is TGTGCTAGCAGCTTGACTAGCGGGAGGGGCACAGATACGCAGTATTTT. Amino acid sequence: CASSLTSGRGTDTQYF.

The chain couples TRBV27 to TRBJ2-1; TRBD2 matches 8 bases. CDR3 size: 16 residues. The V gene's germline CDR1 is MNHEY and CDR2 SMNVEV (reference sequence). The V segment lost 5 bases and the J segment 2 bases; nucleotides outside the gene matches: 8. The DNA for the CDR3 is TGTGCCAGCAGTCCCATTCGGGGGGGTACCTACAATGAGCAGTTCTTC. As protein: CASSPIRGGTYNEQFF.

V usage is TRBV18 and J usage is TRBJ2-7, with TRBD2 matching 10 bases. CDR3 length equals 18 residues. Germline trimming cut 0 bases from V and 6 bases from J; bases unmatched to any gene: 14. The germline V gene has CDR1 KGHSH and CDR2 LQKENI. The CDR3 DNA reads TGTGCCAGCTCACCACCGAGTCTAGCGGGGGCTCCCGGGATCGAGCAGTACTTC. Translating gives CASSPPSLAGAPGIEQYF.

Only a few counts were recorded for this clone. This chain connects TRBV28 to TRBJ1-2; maybe TRBD1 (5 bases). Germline CDR1 and CDR2: MDHEN and SYDVKM. Trimming cost V 8 bases and J 3 bases, with 16 bases left between them. The CDR3 has 14 amino acids. The CDR3 DNA is TGTGCCAGCGGGGGGGAAGGGGTTGACTATGGCTACACCTTC. It yields the protein CASGGEGVDYGYTF.

V is TRBV5-1 and J is TRBJ1-2; 11 positions agree with TRBD1. The V gene end was trimmed by 3 bases and the J gene end by 4 bases; junction bases not matched to a gene: 5. The CDR3 is 15 amino acids. Germline values: CDR1 SGHRS, CDR2 YFSETQ. CDR3 sequence reads: CASSSYGTGGYGYTF. The CDR3 DNA is TGCGCCAGCAGCTCCTATGGGACAGGGGGCTATGGCTACACCTTC.

This clone turned up a few times. The chain carries TRBV6-5 and TRBJ2-7; weak D call: TRBD2 (5 bases). V was cut by 6 bases and J by 4 bases, with 16 bases left in between. The CDR3 consists of 14 residues. Germline CDR1 and CDR2: MNHEY and SVGAGI. CDR3 nucleotides: TGTGCCAGCAGGGCTAGCTTCATAGCTTACGAGCAGTACTTC. Translating it yields CASRASFIAYEQYF.

The J gene is TRBJ1-1, the V gene TRBV7-3; TRBD1 is a possible D gene (5 bases). This CDR3 comprises 13 residues. The germline V and J ends were trimmed by 5 bases and 5 bases, with 12 bases remaining between them. Per the germline V gene, CDR1 is SGHTA and CDR2 is FQGTGA. The chain's CDR3 is CASSPGLRTEAFF. DNA for the CDR3: TGTGCCAGCAGCCCAGGGTTGCGGACTGAAGCTTTCTTT.

The chain joins TRBV2 to TRBJ2-7, with 9 bases that match TRBD2. CDR1 is SNHLY and CDR2 is FYNNEI in the germline V gene. The CDR3 runs 14 residues. Trimming cost V 5 bases and J 2 bases; bases outside gene matches: 4. CDR3 amino acids: CASSPGLAPYEQYF. In nucleotides, the CDR3 is TGTGCCAGCAGTCCGGGACTAGCACCCTACGAGCAGTACTTC.